Below, one T cell receptor beta chain is given with its context. These data come from a study of blood T cell repertoires in COVID-19. The ends were cut back, 2 bases at V and 4 bases at J, with 6 bases in the middle. The CDR3 runs 13 residues. Germline V gene data show CDR1 as MNHEY and CDR2 as SVGAGI. Produced via immunoSEQ multiplex PCR; TCRdb's table is partial and in-frame only. Here the sample spans about 36,000 clones, around nine tenths being singletons. Sequenced sample: peripheral blood. This clonotype originated in a human donor in a cohort sampled during active COVID-19. The chain combines TRBV6-5 with TRBJ1-5; D is unclear. CDR3 DNA: TGTGCCAGCAGTTACAAGCGGAATCAGCCCCAGCATTTT. Amino acids: CASSYKRNQPQHF.